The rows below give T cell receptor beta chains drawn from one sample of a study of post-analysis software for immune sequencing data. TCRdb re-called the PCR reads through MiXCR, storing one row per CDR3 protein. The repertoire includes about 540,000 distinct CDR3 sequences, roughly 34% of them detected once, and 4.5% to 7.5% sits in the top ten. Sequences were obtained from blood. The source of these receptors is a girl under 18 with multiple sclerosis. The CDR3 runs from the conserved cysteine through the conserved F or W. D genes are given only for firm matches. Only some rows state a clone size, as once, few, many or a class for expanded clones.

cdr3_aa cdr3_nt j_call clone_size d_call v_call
CASSGTVHSYKQYF TGTGCCAGCAGCGGGACGGTCCACTCCTACAAGCAGTACTTC TRBJ2-7 - - TRBV9
CASSPQGADQPQHF TGTGCCAGCAGTCCACAGGGGGCGGATCAGCCCCAGCATTTT TRBJ1-5 - TRBD1 TRBV3-1
CASSQEMGRNYGYTF TGCGCCAGCAGCCAAGAGATGGGGAGGAACTATGGCTACACCTTC TRBJ1-2 - - TRBV4-1
CASSILAGGTNTGELFF TGTGCCAGCAGCATTCTAGCGGGGGGCACGAACACCGGGGAGCTGTTTTTT TRBJ2-2 many TRBD2 TRBV7-8
CASSGRTVRGANVLTF TGTGCCAGCAGTGGACGGACAGTCCGGGGGGCCAACGTCCTGACTTTC TRBJ2-6 few - TRBV6-1
CSARDPTEKLFF TGCAGTGCTAGAGACCCCACTGAAAAACTGTTTTTT TRBJ1-4 few - TRBV20-1
CASSLEPREQETQYF TGTGCCAGCAGCTTAGAGCCCAGGGAACAAGAGACCCAGTACTTC TRBJ2-5 few - TRBV11-2
CASSPPVGETQYF TGCGCCAGCAGCCCCCCAGTAGGAGAGACCCAGTACTTC TRBJ2-5 few - TRBV4-1
CATSDPRIGAYTQYF TGTGCCACCAGTGATCCACGTATAGGGGCGTATACGCAGTATTTT TRBJ2-3 - - TRBV24-1
CSAGGGIRGAYNEQFF TGCAGTGCTGGAGGGGGGATCAGGGGGGCCTACAATGAGCAGTTCTTC TRBJ2-1 - - TRBV20-1
CATEMMRGGEKLFF TGTGCCACCGAAATGATGCGGGGGGGCGAAAAACTGTTTTTT TRBJ1-4 few - TRBV15
CASMNLAGGNYEQYF TGCGCCAGCATGAATCTAGCGGGGGGTAACTACGAGCAGTACTTC TRBJ2-7 - TRBD2 TRBV10-1
CAISQDQIYYEQYF TGTGCCATCAGTCAAGATCAGATTTACTACGAGCAGTACTTC TRBJ2-7 many - TRBV10-3
CAAGTGRGQETQYF TGCGCCGCCGGGACAGGGAGAGGCCAAGAGACCCAGTACTTC TRBJ2-5 few TRBD1 TRBV5-1
CASSRSGGGYNEQFF TGTGCCAGCAGCCGTAGCGGGGGCGGTTACAATGAGCAGTTCTTC TRBJ2-1 few TRBD2 TRBV6-2/TRBV6-3
CASSYSSGRGNEKLFF TGTGCCAGCAGTTACTCGTCCGGACGGGGTAATGAAAAACTGTTTTTT TRBJ1-4 - - TRBV6-5
CASSQGPYNEKLFF TGTGCCAGCAGTCAGGGGCCTTACAATGAAAAACTGTTTTTT TRBJ1-4 - - TRBV12-3/TRBV12-4
CASSVGTAARDEQYF TGTGCCAGCAGCGTAGGAACGGCGGCCAGGGACGAGCAGTACTTC TRBJ2-7 - - TRBV9
CASSEGGTLETQYF TGTGCCAGCAGTGAAGGAGGAACCCTAGAGACCCAGTACTTC TRBJ2-5 few - TRBV6-1
CASSLTQGQGYTF TGTGCCAGCAGCTTGACACAGGGCCAGGGCTACACCTTC TRBJ1-2 - - TRBV7-6
CASSQFRDRCPYEQYF TGTGCCAGCAGCCAATTCCGGGACAGGTGCCCCTACGAGCAGTACTTC TRBJ2-7 - - TRBV21-1
CASSLGGPAGLVYGYTF TGTGCCAGCAGCCTGGGAGGGCCGGCAGGGCTTGTCTATGGCTACACCTTC TRBJ1-2 - - TRBV5-6
CASSSRDREFF TGTGCCAGCAGCTCCCGGGACAGGGAGTTCTTC TRBJ2-1 - TRBD1 TRBV7-2
CASSGLILAGKGNEQFF TGCGCCAGCAGTGGCTTAATACTAGCGGGGAAGGGTAATGAGCAGTTCTTC TRBJ2-1 - TRBD2 TRBV10-2
CSPGTGPLWIGYTF TGCAGCCCCGGGACAGGGCCTCTCTGGATTGGCTACACCTTC TRBJ1-2 - TRBD1 TRBV20-1
CSSPGTGVGETQYF TGCAGCTCACCCGGGACAGGGGTGGGAGAGACCCAGTACTTC TRBJ2-5 - TRBD1 TRBV29-1
CSAKGWGASVYNEQFF TGCAGTGCTAAGGGGTGGGGGGCTAGTGTCTACAATGAGCAGTTCTTC TRBJ2-1 few - TRBV20-1
CASSLGDAGVPQYF TGTGCCAGCAGCTTGGGCGACGCAGGGGTTCCGCAGTATTTT TRBJ2-3 - - TRBV5-5